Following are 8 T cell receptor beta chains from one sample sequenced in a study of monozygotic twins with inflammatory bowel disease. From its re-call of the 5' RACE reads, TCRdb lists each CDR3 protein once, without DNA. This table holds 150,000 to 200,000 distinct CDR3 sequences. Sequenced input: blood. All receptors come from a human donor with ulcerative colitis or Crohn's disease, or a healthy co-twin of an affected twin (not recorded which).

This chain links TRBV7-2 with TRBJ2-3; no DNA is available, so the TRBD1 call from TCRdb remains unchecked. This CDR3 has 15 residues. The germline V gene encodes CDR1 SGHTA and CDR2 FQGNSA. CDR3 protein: CANSIQGPGTDTQYF. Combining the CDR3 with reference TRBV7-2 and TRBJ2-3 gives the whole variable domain GAGVSQSPSNKVTEKGKDVELRCDPISGHTALYWYRQSLGQGLEFLIYFQGNSAPDKSGLPSDRFSAERTGGSVSTLTIQRTQQEDSAVYLCANSIQGPGTDTQYFGPGTRLTVL.

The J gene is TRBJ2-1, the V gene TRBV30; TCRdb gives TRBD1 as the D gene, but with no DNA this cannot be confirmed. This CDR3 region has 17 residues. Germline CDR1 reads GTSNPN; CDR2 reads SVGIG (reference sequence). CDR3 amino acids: CAWSPRDRGSSYNEQFF.

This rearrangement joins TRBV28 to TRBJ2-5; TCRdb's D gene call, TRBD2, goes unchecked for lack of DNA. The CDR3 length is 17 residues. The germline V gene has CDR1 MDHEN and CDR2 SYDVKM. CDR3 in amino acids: CASSGGTSGRPWETQYF.

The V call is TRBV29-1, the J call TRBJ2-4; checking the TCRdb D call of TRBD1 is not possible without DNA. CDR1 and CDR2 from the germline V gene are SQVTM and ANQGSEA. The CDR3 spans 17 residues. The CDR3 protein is CSVEDTGTGLAKNIQYF. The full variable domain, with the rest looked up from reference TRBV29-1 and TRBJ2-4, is SAVISQKPSRDICQRGTSLTIQCQVDSQVTMMFWYRQQPGQSLTLIATANQGSEATYESGFVIDKFPISRPNLTFSTLTVSNMSPEDSSIYLCSVEDTGTGLAKNIQYFGAGTRLSVL.

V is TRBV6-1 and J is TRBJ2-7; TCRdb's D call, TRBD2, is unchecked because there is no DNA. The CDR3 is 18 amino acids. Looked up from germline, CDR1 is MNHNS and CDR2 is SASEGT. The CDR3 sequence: CASSEPGLAGITHYEQYF.

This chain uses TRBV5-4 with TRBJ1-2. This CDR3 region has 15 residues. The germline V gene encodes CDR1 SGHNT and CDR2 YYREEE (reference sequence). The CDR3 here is CANSSGRRTNYGYTF.

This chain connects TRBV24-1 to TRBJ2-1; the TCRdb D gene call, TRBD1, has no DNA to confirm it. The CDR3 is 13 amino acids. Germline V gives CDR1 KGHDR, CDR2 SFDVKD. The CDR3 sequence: CATSGLTANEQFF.

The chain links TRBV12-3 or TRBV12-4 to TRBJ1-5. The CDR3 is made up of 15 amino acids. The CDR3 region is CASSPQRGPNQPQHF.